This T cell receptor beta chain stems from a study of T-cell memory formation after mild COVID-19. Notes on the study in general: Pre-infection memory already had some responding clones, implying cross-reactive memory joined.

This clonotype was detected only a few times. Its antigen is as yet unknown. CDR1 is DFQATT, CDR2 SNEGSKA, per germline (reference sequence). The germline V and J ends were trimmed by 6 bases and 4 bases, with 13 bases remaining between them. The CDR3 covers 13 residues. TCRdb itself ran the 5' RACE reads through MiXCR, one entry per CDR3 protein. The sample has just over 200,000 distinct CDR3 sequences; over 9.5% are singletons. V is TRBV20-1 and J is TRBJ1-3; tentative D call: TRBD1 (5 bases). This TCR was sampled from a man in his late teens or twenties who had mild COVID-19 (a few samples of this study predate the infection). Cell type and time point are not known. Sample: PBMCs or a T cell subset sorted from them (not recorded which). CDR3 sequence (DNA): TGCAGTGCCACCTGGGGGAGCGGAAACACCATATATTTT. It translates to CSATWGSGNTIYF.